These T cell receptor beta chains were read from a single sample in a study of blood T cell repertoires in COVID-19. The repertoire was sequenced with immunoSEQ multiplex PCR; TCRdb's copy has only in-frame clones and lacks some. This table holds about 220,000 clones, 88% found once. Source material: PBMCs or T cells enriched from blood (not recorded which). The source of these receptors is a woman aged 40 to 50 with acute COVID-19. The CDR3 runs from the conserved cysteine through the conserved F or W. D genes are given only for firm matches. A clone size is listed for some rows: how often the clone was seen (once, few, many), or a class if it is expanded.

V: TRBV12-3/TRBV12-4
D: NA
length: 13
J: TRBJ1-5
size: NA
CDR3: CASSFTVNQPQHF
DNA: TGTGCCAGCAGTTTCACGGTCAATCAGCCCCAGCATTTT

V: TRBV6-5
D: TRBD1
length: 13
J: TRBJ1-2
size: NA
CDR3: CASKTGTFYGYTF
DNA: TGTGCCAGCAAGACAGGGACTTTCTATGGCTACACCTTC

V: TRBV7-9
D: TRBD1
length: 13
J: TRBJ1-5
size: NA
CDR3: CASSLMGQGSQHF
DNA: TGTGCCAGCAGCTTAATGGGACAGGGATCCCAGCATTTT

V: TRBV12-5
D: TRBD1
length: 17
J: TRBJ2-5
size: NA
CDR3: CASGRTLTGFGQETQYF
DNA: TGTGCTAGTGGTCGAACCCTGACAGGGTTTGGTCAAGAGACCCAGTACTTC

V: TRBV6-4
D: TRBD1
length: 16
J: TRBJ1-2
size: NA
CDR3: CASSAGRLEGAYGYTF
DNA: TGTGCCAGCAGTGCGGGGCGACTGGAGGGGGCTTATGGCTACACCTTC

V: TRBV24-1
D: NA
length: 14
J: TRBJ2-3
size: NA
CDR3: CATSDLGGLDTQYF
DNA: TGTGCCACCAGTGATTTAGGGGGTTTGGATACGCAGTATTTT

V: TRBV18
D: NA
length: 14
J: TRBJ1-1
size: NA
CDR3: CASSLTGLNTEAFF
DNA: TGTGCCAGCTCTCTAACAGGGTTGAACACTGAAGCTTTCTTT

V: TRBV2
D: TRBD2
length: 18
J: TRBJ2-1
size: once
CDR3: CASSVLAGGSNSYNEQFF
DNA: TGTGCCAGCAGTGTGCTAGCGGGGGGGAGCAACTCCTACAATGAGCAGTTCTTC

V: TRBV5-4
D: TRBD1
length: 16
J: TRBJ1-5
size: once
CDR3: CASSLWTGGYNQPQHF
DNA: TGTGCCAGCAGCTTGTGGACAGGGGGTTATAACCAGCCCCAGCATTTT

V: TRBV7-2
D: TRBD1
length: 14
J: TRBJ2-3
size: NA
CDR3: CASSRGLETDTQYF
DNA: TGTGCCAGCAGCAGGGGGCTAGAGACAGATACGCAGTATTTT

V: TRBV9
D: TRBD1
length: 19
J: TRBJ2-6
size: NA
CDR3: CASSPRGDRVSSGANVLTF
DNA: TGTGCCAGCAGCCCCAGGGGGGACAGGGTCAGCTCTGGGGCCAACGTCCTGACTTTC

V: TRBV15
D: NA
length: 14
J: TRBJ2-1
size: NA
CDR3: CATSRAAVYNEQFF
DNA: TGTGCCACCAGCAGAGCTGCAGTATACAATGAGCAGTTCTTC

V: TRBV5-4
D: NA
length: 13
J: TRBJ1-2
size: NA
CDR3: CASSQAGIYGYTF
DNA: TGTGCCAGCAGCCAGGCAGGGATCTATGGCTACACCTTC

V: TRBV12-3/TRBV12-4
D: NA
length: 13
J: TRBJ1-2
size: NA
CDR3: CASSARGLAGYTF
DNA: TGTGCCAGCAGTGCCCGGGGGTTAGCTGGCTACACCTTC

V: TRBV9
D: NA
length: 16
J: TRBJ2-1
size: once
CDR3: CASSVKGVGSYNEQFF
DNA: TGTGCCAGCAGCGTAAAGGGGGTCGGCTCCTACAATGAGCAGTTCTTC

V: TRBV3-1/TRBV3-2
D: TRBD1
length: 17
J: TRBJ1-3
size: NA
CDR3: CASSQTPGQLSGNTIYF
DNA: TGTGCCAGCAGCCAAACACCGGGACAGCTCTCTGGAAACACCATATATTTT

V: TRBV11-2
D: NA
length: 14
J: TRBJ1-2
size: few
CDR3: CASSPAEQVDGYTF
DNA: TGTGCCAGCAGCCCTGCTGAGCAGGTCGATGGCTACACCTTC

V: TRBV19
D: TRBD2
length: 13
J: TRBJ2-7
size: NA
CDR3: CASSTAGGREQYF
DNA: TGTGCCAGTAGTACAGCGGGGGGGCGAGAGCAGTACTTC

V: TRBV2
D: NA
length: 14
J: TRBJ1-4
size: NA
CDR3: CASRLLATNEKLFF
DNA: TGTGCCAGCCGACTGCTTGCAACTAATGAAAAACTGTTTTTT

V: TRBV10-2
D: NA
length: 12
J: TRBJ2-3
size: NA
CDR3: CASRTSTDTQYF
DNA: TGCGCCAGTCGGACTAGCACAGATACGCAGTATTTT

V: TRBV30
D: TRBD2
length: 13
J: TRBJ2-3
size: NA
CDR3: CAWNGGRADTQYF
DNA: TGTGCCTGGAATGGCGGGAGGGCAGATACGCAGTATTTT

V: TRBV7-2
D: TRBD2
length: 15
J: TRBJ2-2
size: NA
CDR3: CASSLRREGTGELFF
DNA: TGTGCCAGCAGCTTACGGCGGGAGGGAACCGGGGAGCTGTTTTTT

V: TRBV25-1
D: NA
length: 15
J: TRBJ2-3
size: NA
CDR3: CASSDAGRGWDTQYF
DNA: TGTGCCAGCAGTGATGCGGGCAGGGGATGGGATACGCAGTATTTT

V: TRBV11-2
D: NA
length: 18
J: TRBJ2-2
size: NA
CDR3: CASSLVRRGGFFTGELFF
DNA: TGTGCCAGCAGCTTAGTAAGGAGGGGAGGTTTTTTTACCGGGGAGCTGTTTTTT

V: TRBV7-9
D: TRBD1
length: 15
J: TRBJ1-3
size: NA
CDR3: CASSPQGISGNTIYF
DNA: TGTGCCAGCAGCCCACAGGGGATCTCTGGAAACACCATATATTTT

V: TRBV5-1
D: NA
length: 15
J: TRBJ2-5
size: NA
CDR3: CASSLAAGRRETQYF
DNA: TGCGCCAGCAGCTTGGCCGCCGGTCGCCGGGAGACCCAGTACTTC

V: TRBV3-1/TRBV3-2
D: NA
length: 13
J: TRBJ1-2
size: few
CDR3: CASSQEGLQGYTF
DNA: TGTGCCAGCAGCCAAGAAGGACTCCAGGGCTACACCTTC

V: TRBV10-3
D: TRBD2
length: 14
J: TRBJ2-3
size: NA
CDR3: CAISLAGVGDTQYF
DNA: TGTGCCATCTCCCTAGCGGGGGTGGGAGATACGCAGTATTTT

V: TRBV19
D: TRBD1
length: 17
J: TRBJ1-2
size: NA
CDR3: CASRTGSRGPANYGYTF
DNA: TGTGCCAGTAGGACAGGGAGCAGGGGGCCAGCTAACTATGGCTACACCTTC

V: TRBV28
D: NA
length: 13
J: TRBJ2-5
size: NA
CDR3: CASSFGREETQYF
DNA: TGTGCCAGCAGTTTCGGCAGGGAAGAGACCCAGTACTTC

V: TRBV5-1
D: TRBD2
length: 15
J: TRBJ2-7
size: NA
CDR3: CASSSLAGGTYEQYF
DNA: TGCGCCAGCAGCTCATTAGCGGGGGGAACCTACGAGCAGTACTTC

V: TRBV4-2
D: TRBD1
length: 16
J: TRBJ1-1
size: NA
CDR3: CASSRSQGALGTEAFF
DNA: TGTGCCAGCAGCCGCTCACAGGGGGCACTGGGCACTGAAGCTTTCTTT

V: TRBV6-5
D: NA
length: 14
J: TRBJ1-1
size: few
CDR3: CASSYSGSGTEAFF
DNA: TGTGCCAGCAGTTACTCGGGGAGCGGCACTGAAGCTTTCTTT

V: TRBV11-3
D: TRBD1
length: 15
J: TRBJ2-3
size: NA
CDR3: CASAKGGQGTDTQYF
DNA: TGTGCCAGCGCCAAGGGGGGACAGGGCACAGATACGCAGTATTTT

V: TRBV10-2
D: NA
length: 12
J: TRBJ1-2
size: NA
CDR3: CASSPTGEGYTF
DNA: TGCGCCAGCAGCCCGACAGGAGAAGGCTACACCTTC